The entry that follows covers one T cell receptor beta chain sequence. The record originates from a study of PD-1 blockade in classical Hodgkin lymphoma. Study details: Once every 2 weeks, patients received intravenous nivolumab at 3 mg/kg.

Each of the patients experienced relapse following autologous stem cell transplantation, and their brentuximab vedotin exposure differed. Assay used: immunoSEQ multiplex PCR; TCRdb lists only in-frame clones, some missing. Here the sample spans some 93,000 clones, roughly 89% being singletons. The CDR3 spans 17 residues. V lost 2 bases to trimming and J lost 7 bases; unmatched junction nucleotides: 17. CDR1 SGHDT and CDR2 YYEEEE come from the germline V gene. Sequenced here: peripheral blood mononuclear cells (PBMCs), sampled at baseline. The TCR comes from a human donor with classical Hodgkin lymphoma. The rearrangement links TRBV5-6 to TRBJ2-5, with 7 bases matching TRBD2. The CDR3 protein is CASSFIRGDAQGRTQYF. For the CDR3, the DNA is TGTGCCAGCAGCTTTATACGGGGGGACGCACAAGGTCGGACCCAGTACTTC. The variable domain in full, with the rest retrieved from reference TRBV5-6 and TRBJ2-5, is DAGVTQSPTHLIKTRGQQVTLRCSPKSGHDTVSWYQQALGQGPQFIFQYYEEEERQRGNFPDRFSGHQFPNYSSELNVNALLLGDSALYLCASSFIRGDAQGRTQYFGPGTRLLVL.